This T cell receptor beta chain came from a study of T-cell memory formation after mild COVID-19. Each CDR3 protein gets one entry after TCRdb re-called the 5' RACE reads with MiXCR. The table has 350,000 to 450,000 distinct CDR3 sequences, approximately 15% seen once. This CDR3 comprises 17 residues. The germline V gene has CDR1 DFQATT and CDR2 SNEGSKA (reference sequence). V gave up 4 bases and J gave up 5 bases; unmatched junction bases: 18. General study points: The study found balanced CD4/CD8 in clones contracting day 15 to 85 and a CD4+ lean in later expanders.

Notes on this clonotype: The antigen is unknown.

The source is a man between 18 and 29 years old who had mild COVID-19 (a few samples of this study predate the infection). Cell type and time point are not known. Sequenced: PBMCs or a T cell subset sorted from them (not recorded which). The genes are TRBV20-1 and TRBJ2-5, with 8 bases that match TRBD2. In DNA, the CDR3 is TGCAGTGCTACCTCCGGGACTAGTAGGTACCTACAGGAGACCCAGTACTTC. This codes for CSATSGTSRYLQETQYF.